Below are 25 T cell receptor beta chains sequenced from a single sample in a study of tumor-infiltrating lymphocytes in primary liver carcinoma (dated by TCRdb to 2016 to 2017). Without any cell sorting, total RNA and DNA were extracted together from roughly 20-30 mg of bulk tissue using the AllPrep DNA/RNA mini kit. The data were produced on an Illumina HiSeq 2500. TCRbeta-specific cDNA was reverse-transcribed from 500 ng total RNA using a constant-region primer and ProtoScript II reverse transcriptase. Construction of the TCRbeta libraries relied on three nested rounds of multiplex PCR, following a slightly modified ARM-PCR procedure. Each of the first two PCR rounds ran for around 9 cycles and used multiplex TRBV1-TRBV30 forward primers together with a Cbeta reverse primer. TCRdb reprocessed the public reads (quality trimming at Q25 with fastp, clone calling with MiXCR) and kept in-frame beta chains. Every distinct CDR3 protein forms one entry, paired with its most common genes and DNA. The sample table lists 50,000 or so distinct CDR3 sequences, 60% to 80% of them with a count of one. The top ten clonotypes cover around 22% of the sample.

Input material: liver tumor tissue from sampling region 5. What this sample's cell subset or site label stands for: tumor region T5, tumor centre. The source is a man in his forties with primary liver carcinoma and hepatitis B virus infection.

V usage is TRBV10-2 and J usage is TRBJ1-4; the D is unclear. V shed 10 bases and J shed 7 bases, with 13 bases lying between them. Germline lookup yields CDR1 WSHSY and CDR2 SAAADI. The length of the CDR3 is 12 residues. Here the CDR3 DNA reads TGCGCCATCACGAGGGTTGGTGAAAAACTGTTTTTT. Amino acids: CAITRVGEKLFF.

On this clonotype itself: One junction end disagrees with the germline gene, perhaps due to a read error. The CDR3 loop reads CASSLGRSRSGYSEQSF. For the CDR3, the DNA is TGTGCCAGCAGCTTGGGACGGAGCCGCTCAGGGTACAGTGAGCAGTCCTTC. This chain joins TRBV5-6 and TRBJ2-1; possibly TRBD1 for D (5 bases). Germline CDR1 SGHDT, CDR2 YYEEEE. The CDR3 is 17 amino acids.

Points on this clonotype: A junction boundary mismatches the germline segment, possibly from a read error. In DNA form, the CDR3 reads TGCAGCGCTTGGGGGGAGCAAGAGACCCAGTATTTC. Amino acid sequence: CSAWGEQETQYF. The chain couples TRBV29-1 to TRBJ2-5; D perhaps matches TRBD2 (6 bases). The CDR3 runs to 12 residues. Per germline, CDR1 SQVTM and CDR2 ANQGSEA.

On this clonotype itself: A junction end diverges from the germline sequence, so it may reflect a read error. The chain recombines TRBV7-9 with TRBJ1-2, with TRBD1 matching 7 bases. The CDR3 covers 16 residues. Germline loops: CDR1 SEHNR, CDR2 FQNEAQ (reference sequence). The CDR3 coding sequence is TGTACCAGCAGCTTAGCGACTGAAGGGACAGCTTATGGCTACACCTTT. Translated: CTSSLATEGTAYGYTF.

Points on this clonotype: Sequence at one end of the junction differs from germline and may be a read error. The genes are TRBV6-6 and TRBJ2-7; 7 bases are a match to TRBD2. CDR1 MNHNY and CDR2 SVGAGI come from the germline V gene (reference sequence). CDR3 length: 14 residues. CDR3 in DNA: TGTGCCAGCAGTCCACTCCTATGGGGGGGAGAGCAATACTTC. It codes for CASSPLLWGGEQYF.

This clonotype was counted between two and nine times. The chain combines TRBV2 with TRBJ1-4; the D gene is possibly TRBD1 (6 bases). The CDR3 is 13 residues long. Germline-derived CDR1 and CDR2 are SNHLY and FYNNEI. Trimming took off 8 bases at V and 7 bases at J, with 14 bases between the two ends. CDR3 sequence: CASGVGGLEKLFF. CDR3 DNA: TGTGCCAGCGGTGTCGGGGGGCTTGAAAAACTGTTTTTT.

The V and J genes are TRBV29-1 and TRBJ2-3; D remains unclear. Looked up from germline, CDR1 is SQVTM and CDR2 is ANQGSEA. Between the trimmed V and J ends, which lost 6 bases and 5 bases, there was a span of 24 bases. The CDR3 totals 16 residues. CDR3 sequence: CSVAGVDGRIIDTQYF. In DNA, the CDR3 is TGCAGCGTCGCCGGAGTGGACGGACGTATCATAGATACGCAGTATTTT.

This clonotype was detected ten times or more. The chain links TRBV19 to TRBJ2-2; 7 nucleotides line up with TRBD1. Germline V lookup: CDR1 LNHDA, CDR2 SQIVND (reference sequence). This CDR3 region has 15 residues. V lost 7 bases, J lost 5 bases, and 10 bases stayed unmatched. The CDR3 loop reads CASIPSRGRTGELFF. The CDR3 DNA is TGTGCCAGTATTCCCTCCAGGGGGAGAACCGGGGAGCTGTTTTTT.

V gene TRBV11-2 combines with J gene TRBJ1-5; the D gene is possibly TRBD1 (6 bases). Trimming removed 2 bases from V and 11 bases from J, with 25 bases in between. The CDR3 is 17 amino acids. Germline CDR1 and CDR2: SGHAT and FQNNGV. The CDR3 DNA is TGTGCCAGCAGCTTAATAGGGGTAACAGGGAGCAATCATTCCCAGCATTTT. It codes for CASSLIGVTGSNHSQHF.

This chain links TRBV12-3 or TRBV12-4 with TRBJ1-2; D is possibly TRBD1 (5 bases). The CDR3 sequence is 12 residues long. Trimming shortened V by 3 bases and J by 7 bases, and 9 bases separated the two germline ends. The chain's CDR3 is CASSFSRVGYTF. The DNA for the CDR3 is TGTGCCAGCAGTTTTAGCAGGGTTGGCTACACCTTC.

The chain joins TRBV11-1 to TRBJ2-5, with 8 bases aligning to TRBD1. The germline gives CDR1 SGHAT, CDR2 FQDESV (reference sequence). This CDR3 has 15 amino acids. The CDR3 region has the DNA TGTACCATCAGCTTACGGGACGACAGGGGAGAGACCCAGTACTTC. Amino acid sequence: CTISLRDDRGETQYF.

A remark on this clonotype: One junction end does not reproduce the germline sequence, and a read error may be involved. The chain recombines TRBV4-2 with TRBJ2-2; a weak D match, TRBD2 (6 bases). The CDR3 is 14 residues long. From germline, CDR1 is LGHNA and CDR2 YNFKEQ. Here the CDR3 reads CVSRQDQIGGERFF. CDR3 nucleotide sequence: TGTGTCAGCAGACAAGATCAAATTGGCGGGGAGCGGTTTTTT.

As concerns this clonotype: The CDR3 does not close with the conserved phenylalanine or tryptophan, likely indicating a read error. It is unclear where the CDR3 begins or ends on the DNA, so no DNA is shown, and the CDR3 is as TCRdb lists it. This chain links TRBV6-1 with TRBJ2-2; TRBD1 was called by the table and not checked on the DNA. The CDR3 is 18 amino acids in total, end residues counted. Germline CDR1 and CDR2: MNHNS and SASEGT. The chain's CDR3 is CASSEALLGGANTGELSI.

Points on this clonotype: The CDR3 does not close with the conserved phenylalanine or tryptophan, likely indicating a read error. The limits of the CDR3 on the DNA are not certain, so only TCRdb's listed CDR3 is given. V is TRBV30 and J is TRBJ1-1; TRBD1, the table's D call, was not compared with the DNA. The germline CDR1 and CDR2 sequences are GTSNPN and SVGIG (reference sequence). Both ends counted, the CDR3 spans 13 residues. The CDR3 loop reads CAWSIPGPTETFI.

This chain connects TRBV6-5 to TRBJ2-7; no firm D call. The CDR3 loop spans 14 amino acids. V shed 8 bases and J shed 2 bases, with 16 bases lying between them. The V gene's germline CDR1 is MNHEY and CDR2 SVGAGI. The CDR3 DNA is TGTGCCAGCTGGCTGACGACGGCTACCTACGAGCAGTACTTC. It is translated as CASWLTTATYEQYF.

This chain links TRBV30 with TRBJ1-2; D gene uncertain. From germline, CDR1 is GTSNPN and CDR2 SVGIG (reference sequence). The CDR3 loop spans 13 amino acids. The V end lost 2 bases, the J end lost 9 bases, and 16 bases lay between the germline ends. Here the CDR3 reads CAWSPLIGNSYTF. The CDR3 DNA is TGTGCCTGGAGTCCCCTGATAGGGAATAGCTACACCTTC.

The V and J genes are TRBV6-2 or TRBV6-3 and TRBJ2-1; a possible D gene is TRBD2 (5 bases). V was clipped by 6 bases and J by 4 bases, with 16 bases between them. CDR1 MNHEY and CDR2 SVGEGT come from the germline V gene. The CDR3 length is 15 residues. CDR3 coding DNA: TGTGCCAGCAGGCCACTAGTGGGTGGTTACAATGAGCAGTTCTTC. This sequence encodes CASRPLVGGYNEQFF.

Of note for this clonotype: This is likely a read error, given that the CDR3 carries no conserved phenylalanine or tryptophan at its end. The J gene is TRBJ1-2, the V gene TRBV7-9; 11 bases fit TRBD1. In germline, CDR1 is SEHNR, CDR2 FQNEAQ (reference sequence). The CDR3 sequence is 14 residues long. The CDR3 DNA reads TGTGCCAGCAAATGGGACAGGGGGTTTCATGGTTACACCCTC. This codes for CASKWDRGFHGYTL.

The J gene is TRBJ2-3, the V gene TRBV11-3, with TRBD2 matching 7 bases. CDR1 is SGHNT, CDR2 YENEEA, per germline. The CDR3 sequence is 15 residues long. V was pared by 3 bases and J by 3 bases, with 6 bases of the junction left unmatched. The CDR3 coding sequence is TGTGCCAGCAGCTTTTGCGGGAGACAGACAGATACGCAGTATTTT. Amino acid sequence: CASSFCGRQTDTQYF. Supplemented by reference TRBV11-3 and TRBJ2-3, the full variable domain reads EAGVVQSPRYKIIEKKQPVAFWCNPISGHNTLYWYLQNLGQGPELLIRYENEEAVDDSQLPKDRFSAERLKGVDSTLKIQPAELGDSAVYLCASSFCGRQTDTQYFGPGTRLTVL.

Points on this clonotype: The junction and the germline gene differ at one end; a read error may be behind it. The J gene is TRBJ2-7, the V gene TRBV28; possible D gene TRBD1, 6 bases. The length of the CDR3 is 14 residues. In germline, CDR1 is MDHEN, CDR2 SYDVKM. The CDR3 reads CVSSSSRGGYEQYF. In nucleotides, the CDR3 is TGTGTCAGCAGTTCCAGCAGGGGCGGCTACGAGCAGTACTTC.

The table lists this clonotype with a few counts. This chain uses TRBV7-9 with TRBJ2-7; perhaps TRBD1 as D (6 bases). Looked up from germline, CDR1 is SEHNR and CDR2 is FQNEAQ (reference sequence). The CDR3 totals 15 residues. The CDR3 nucleotides read TGTATCAGCAGCTTAGTGACAGGCGGTACCTACGAGCAGTACTTC. The encoded protein is CISSLVTGGTYEQYF.

This clonotype has a count of ten or more. The V call is TRBV28, the J call TRBJ2-2; 11 bases are shared with TRBD2. This CDR3 region has 18 residues. V lost 6 bases to trimming and J lost 4 bases; unmatched junction nucleotides: 13. From germline, CDR1 is MDHEN and CDR2 SYDVKM. The CDR3, as DNA: TGTGCCAGCAGAATCCCGGGGGGACTAGCGGAATTCACCGGGGAGCTGTTTTTT. Its translation: CASRIPGGLAEFTGELFF.

The chain uses TRBV5-6 and TRBJ1-1, with TRBD1 identical over 9 bases. Germline trimming cut 9 bases from V and 1 base from J; bases unmatched to any gene: 16. CDR3 size: 17 residues. Germline CDR1 and CDR2: SGHDT and YYEEEE. The CDR3 loop is CAISLVGGTGRNTEAFF. CDR3 bases: TGTGCCATCAGTTTGGTCGGTGGGACAGGGCGGAACACTGAAGCTTTCTTT.

The chain has TRBV29-1 and TRBJ1-1; D perhaps matches TRBD1 (6 bases). This CDR3 is built from 14 residues. Germline-derived CDR1 and CDR2 are SQVTM and ANQGSEA. CDR3: CRVVRGGVNTEAFF. The CDR3, as DNA: TGCAGAGTCGTCAGAGGGGGTGTGAACACTGAAGCTTTCTTT.

Comment on this clonotype: One junction end does not reproduce the germline sequence, and a read error may be involved. The gene calls are TRBV4-2 and TRBJ1-5; D is ambiguous. CDR3 length equals 14 residues. Per the germline V gene, CDR1 is LGHNA and CDR2 is YNFKEQ. The CDR3 spells CASSQERGPGPQHF. DNA of the CDR3: TGTGCCAGTAGCCAAGAGCGGGGTCCAGGGCCCCAGCATTTT.